The 10 T cell receptor beta chains reported below all come from one sample, sequenced in a study of blood T cells in healthy people across ages. A second PCR of about 6 to 11 cycles used a sample-barcoded 5' primer and a J-beta primer mix. In TCRdb, the 5' RACE reads were re-called with MiXCR into one record per CDR3 protein. The data show 600,000 or so distinct CDR3 sequences, approximately 30% seen once. The material sequenced was blood. The receptors shown here come from a woman at least 80 years old in good health.

There are many counts of this clonotype. A much more abundant neighbour one base away suggests this may be a read error. The gene calls are TRBV24-1 and TRBJ2-7; 12 nucleotides align to TRBD2. J gave up 6 bases and V 1 base, and 9 bases lay outside the gene matches. The germline V gene encodes CDR1 KGHDR and CDR2 SFDVKD. This CDR3 spans 17 amino acids. CDR3 sequence: CATSDFLASGGAGEQYF. The CDR3 bases are TGTGCCACCAGTGATTTTTTGGCTAGCGGGGGGGCAGGCGAGCAGTACTTC.

Turning to this clonotype: Possible read error: a much larger clone is one base away. The rearrangement joins TRBV12-3 or TRBV12-4 to TRBJ2-3; no clear D gene. V shed 4 bases and J shed 14 bases, with 22 bases lying between them. The CDR3 runs 14 residues. DNA of the CDR3: TGTGCCAGCAGTTCGGGCCTGCGTCATGAAAAACTGTATTTT. Translation: CASSSGLRHEKLYF.

This clonotype was observed at least ten times. The V gene is TRBV12-3 or TRBV12-4, the J gene TRBJ1-4; 7 nucleotides match TRBD1. V lost 8 bases to trimming and J lost 3 bases; unmatched junction nucleotides: 3. The CDR3 runs to 13 residues. The CDR3: CASPDRSNEKLFF. The CDR3 DNA is TGTGCCAGCCCGGACAGGTCTAATGAAAAACTGTTTTTT.

This clonotype has a count of ten or more. J is TRBJ1-2 and V is TRBV11-2, with no clear D. The length of the CDR3 is 13 residues. V was cut by 1 base and J by 7 bases, with 10 bases left in between. The germline gives CDR1 SGHAT, CDR2 FQNNGV. The CDR3 reads CASSLAGVRGYTF. CDR3 coding DNA: TGTGCCAGCAGCTTAGCTGGGGTGCGTGGCTACACCTTC. Supplemented by reference TRBV11-2 and TRBJ1-2, the full variable domain reads EAGVAQSPRYKIIEKRQSVAFWCNPISGHATLYWYQQILGQGPKLLIQFQNNGVVDDSQLPKDRFSAERLKGVDSTLKIQPAKLEDSAVYLCASSLAGVRGYTFGSGTRLTVV.

This clonotype occurred many times. This chain uses TRBV6-2 or TRBV6-3 with TRBJ2-4; 7 bases are shared with TRBD1. The CDR3 totals 15 residues. Germline CDR1 MNHEY, CDR2 SVGEGT. J was trimmed by 0 bases and V by 4 bases; bases with no gene match: 3. The CDR3 spells CASSWYRGAKNIQYF. The CDR3 DNA reads as TGTGCCAGCAGTTGGTACAGGGGAGCCAAAAACATTCAGTACTTC.

A note on this clonotype: A much larger clone lies one base from this, so it may be a read error. The rearrangement uses TRBV3-1 and TRBJ2-4; 9 bases match TRBD1. This CDR3 comprises 16 residues. Germline V CDR1 and CDR2: LGHDT, YNNKEL (reference sequence). CDR3 in DNA: TGTGTCAGCAGCTCAACAGGGGGCGCGACCAAAAACATTCAGTACTTC. As protein: CVSSSTGGATKNIQYF.

The chain joins TRBV9 to TRBJ1-1; D ambiguous. Germline values: CDR1 SGDLS, CDR2 YYNGEE. Trimming took off 4 bases at V and 0 bases at J, with 16 bases between the two ends. The CDR3 spans 16 residues. DNA for the CDR3: TGTGCCAGCAGCTCGTTCTTGGAGAGCCTGAACACTGAAGCTTTCTTT. It yields the protein CASSSFLESLNTEAFF.

A word on this clonotype: This may arise from a read error, as a much more abundant clone is one base away. The chain recombines TRBV20-1 with TRBJ2-5; a weak D match, TRBD2 (5 bases). This CDR3 comprises 17 residues. Germline V gene lookup returns CDR1 DFQATT and CDR2 SNEGSKA (reference sequence). V was shortened by 0 bases and J by 11 bases, with 28 bases between the two germline ends. The DNA of the CDR3 is TGCAGTGCTAGAGAACAAGAGGGTCCAACTTTTTGTAATGAGCAGTACTTC. Translating gives CSAREQEGPTFCNEQYF.

This clonotype was seen ten or more times. The chain joins TRBV5-1 to TRBJ2-1; possible D gene TRBD1, 5 bases. The V end lost 2 bases, the J end lost 8 bases, and 14 bases lay between the germline ends. The germline CDR1 and CDR2 sequences are SGHRS and YFSETQ. The CDR3 runs to 14 residues. Written as DNA, the CDR3 is TGCGCCAGCAGCTTAATTCCAGGGTCGGATGAGCAGTTCTTC. It codes for CASSLIPGSDEQFF.

This clonotype was recorded many times. This chain uses TRBV6-1 with TRBJ2-4, with TRBD2 matching over 15 bases. TRBJ2-7 matches the DNA end more closely, so the J call is doubtful. The CDR3 loop spans 16 amino acids. Germline V CDR1 and CDR2: MNHNS, SASEGT. CDR3 protein: CASKGLAGGTSHEQYF. The CDR3 DNA reads as TGTGCCAGCAAAGGACTAGCGGGGGGGACAAGCCACGAGCAGTACTTC.